These 23 T cell receptor beta chains were all obtained from the same sample, sequenced in a study of OX40 agonist ivuxolimab in advanced cancers. Profiled with immunoSEQ multiplex PCR; TCRdb holds only in-frame clones, not every one. The sample shows tens of thousands of clones, around 88% of them seen only once. Sequencing used CD4+ or CD8+ T cells sorted from blood, obtained in a trial of the OX40 agonist ivuxolimab. The receptors come from an adult with an advanced solid tumor such as melanoma, head and neck, liver or kidney cancer.

The chain combines TRBV4-3 with TRBJ2-3, with 11 nucleotides matching TRBD2. Looked up from germline, CDR1 is LGHNA and CDR2 is YSLEER. The CDR3 covers 16 residues. Trimming removed 3 bases from V and 2 bases from J; junction bases left unmatched: 4. CDR3 loop: CASSHLLAGVTDTQYF. In DNA form, the CDR3 reads TGCGCCAGCAGCCACTTACTAGCGGGGGTCACAGATACGCAGTATTTT.

This rearrangement joins TRBV11-2 to TRBJ1-2; D may be TRBD1 (6 bases). CDR1 and CDR2 (germline): SGHAT, FQNNGV. The CDR3 extends over 13 amino acids. The V end lost 5 bases, the J end lost 5 bases, and 12 bases lay between the germline ends. The CDR3 DNA reads TGTGCCAGCAGCCCCGACAGGCAATATGGCTACACCTTC. This codes for CASSPDRQYGYTF.

The chain is built from TRBV28 and TRBJ2-3; no clear D gene. Between the trimmed V and J ends, which lost 11 bases and 0 bases, there was a span of 15 bases. This CDR3 has 14 residues. Germline V gene data show CDR1 as MDHEN and CDR2 as SYDVKM. The CDR3 reads CASADFGSTDTQYF. In DNA, the CDR3 is TGTGCCTCAGCAGATTTCGGGAGCACAGATACGCAGTATTTT. Filled out from reference TRBV28 and TRBJ2-3, the complete variable domain reads DVKVTQSSRYLVKRTGEKVFLECVQDMDHENMFWYRQDPGLGLRLIYFSYDVKMKEKGDIPEGYSVSREKKERFSLILESASTNQTSMYLCASADFGSTDTQYFGPGTRLTVL.

This chain links TRBV7-2 with TRBJ1-5, with D unclear. This CDR3 comprises 15 residues. Germline V CDR1 and CDR2: SGHTA, FQGNSA. Between the trimmed V and J ends, which lost 4 bases and 3 bases, there was a span of 13 bases. The DNA for the CDR3 is TGTGCCAGCAGCTCTACGGGTGGGAACAATCAGCCCCAGCATTTT. It codes for CASSSTGGNNQPQHF. Based on the CDR3 plus reference TRBV7-2 and TRBJ1-5, the full variable domain is GAGVSQSPSNKVTEKGKDVELRCDPISGHTALYWYRQSLGQGLEFLIYFQGNSAPDKSGLPSDRFSAERTGGSVSTLTIQRTQQEDSAVYLCASSSTGGNNQPQHFGDGTRLSIL.

In its sample, this clone was seen once. The V gene is TRBV5-1, the J gene TRBJ2-5; 8 bases agree with TRBD1. Losses at the gene ends were 0 bases for V and 5 bases for J; bases not matched to a gene: 6. CDR1 and CDR2 from the germline V gene are SGHRS and YFSETQ. This CDR3 contains 15 residues. CDR3 residues: CASSLVGQGAETQYF. The DNA for the CDR3 is TGCGCCAGCAGCTTGGTTGGACAGGGCGCGGAGACCCAGTACTTC.

This clone has just a few counts. The chain couples TRBV2 to TRBJ2-5; D might be TRBD1 (6 bases). CDR3 length: 13 residues. Trimming stripped 6 bases from V and 10 bases from J, with 18 bases between. The V gene's germline CDR1 is SNHLY and CDR2 FYNNEI. The CDR3 bases are TGTGCCAGCAGGGGTCCAGGGGCTGGGCACCAGTACTTC. Its protein product is CASRGPGAGHQYF.

This chain's CDR3 is CASSGSPYNEQFF. The CDR3 DNA reads as TGTGCCAGCAGCGGTAGTCCCTACAATGAGCAGTTCTTC. This chain connects TRBV9 to TRBJ2-1, with unresolved D. The V end was cut by 3 bases, the J end by 2 bases, with 6 bases between. This CDR3 region has 13 residues. Looked up from germline, CDR1 is SGDLS and CDR2 is YYNGEE.

This clone was seen a few times. The rearrangement links TRBV2 to TRBJ1-5; D might be TRBD1 (5 bases). Germline V CDR1 and CDR2: SNHLY, FYNNEI. Trimming removed 6 bases from V and 0 bases from J, with 12 bases in between. This CDR3 is built from 15 residues. CDR3 sequence reads: CASRRRVGSNQPQHF. The DNA of the CDR3 is TGTGCCAGCAGGCGCAGGGTTGGTAGCAATCAGCCCCAGCATTTT.

The chain employs TRBV6-6 and TRBJ1-5; unclear D gene. The V end was cut by 8 bases, the J end by 2 bases, with 7 bases between. The germline gives CDR1 MNHNY, CDR2 SVGAGI (reference sequence). The CDR3 contains 12 residues. The CDR3 sequence is CASGPRNQPQHF. The CDR3, as DNA: TGTGCCAGCGGACCGCGCAATCAGCCCCAGCATTTT.

DNA of the CDR3: TGTGCCAGCCAACTAGCGGGAGGCGGCGAGCAGTACTTC. This gives the protein CASQLAGGGEQYF. This sequence joins TRBV7-2 and TRBJ2-7, with 12 bases that match TRBD2. Germline assignment: CDR1 SGHTA and CDR2 FQGNSA. V lost 8 bases to trimming and J lost 6 bases; unmatched junction nucleotides: 5. There are 13 residues in the CDR3.

The V gene is TRBV7-7, the J gene TRBJ2-1, with 7 bases aligning to TRBD1. CDR1 is SSHAT, CDR2 FNYEAQ, per germline (reference sequence). V lost 5 bases and J lost 0; bases outside the gene matches: 10. This CDR3 is 17 amino acids long. The CDR3 sequence: CASSPGTALSSYNEQFF. The CDR3 nucleotides are TGTGCCAGCAGCCCCGGGACAGCTCTTAGCTCCTACAATGAGCAGTTCTTC. The full variable domain, with the rest looked up from reference TRBV7-7 and TRBJ2-1, is GAGVSQSPRYKVTKRGQDVTLRCDPISSHATLYWYQQALGQGPEFLTYFNYEAQPDKSGLPSDRFSAERPEGSISTLTIQRTEQRDSAMYRCASSPGTALSSYNEQFFGPGTRLTVL.

The rearrangement links TRBV5-8 to TRBJ2-2; no clear D gene. CDR3 length: 13 residues. V was clipped by 2 bases and J by 1 base, with 3 bases between them. Looked up from germline, CDR1 is SGHTS and CDR2 is YDEGEE. CDR3 residues: CASSFRNTGELFF. For the CDR3, the DNA is TGTGCCAGCAGCTTTAGGAACACCGGGGAGCTGTTTTTT.

The V and J genes are TRBV15 and TRBJ2-5; D ambiguous. V lost 0 bases and J lost 0, with 8 bases in between. The CDR3 covers 15 residues. Germline values: CDR1 LNHNV, CDR2 YYDKDF (reference sequence). The CDR3 DNA reads as TGTGCCACCAGCAGAGATTTGGGAAACCAAGAGACCCAGTACTTC. Translation gives CATSRDLGNQETQYF.

About this clone: Germline and junction disagree at one end, which may indicate a read error. Other nucleotide sequences from this sample produce the same CDR3. The CDR3, as DNA: TGTGCCACCAGCAGTGTGGGGGGCATTGAAAAGCTGTTTTTT. This codes for CATSSVGGIEKLFF. V and J are TRBV15 and TRBJ1-4; TRBD1 might be the D (6 bases). The CDR3 is made up of 14 amino acids. CDR1 is LNHNV and CDR2 is YYDKDF in the germline V gene (reference sequence).

This chain connects TRBV6-1 to TRBJ2-4, with 9 bases aligning to TRBD1. V was clipped by 6 bases and J by 6 bases; unmatched bases: 6. The length of the CDR3 is 14 residues. Germline CDR1 reads MNHNS; CDR2 reads SASEGT. CDR3 coding DNA: TGTGCCAGCAGATACAGGGGGCGGGTAAACATTCAGTACTTC. Protein sequence: CASRYRGRVNIQYF.

CDR3 in DNA: TGTGCCAGCAGCGCCCTCCAGGGTGGGGGCTACACCTTC. Translated: CASSALQGGGYTF. V is TRBV9 and J is TRBJ1-2, with D maybe TRBD1 (5 bases). Germline CDR1 and CDR2: SGDLS and YYNGEE. Trimming shortened V by 3 bases and J by 8 bases, and 14 bases separated the two germline ends. CDR3 length equals 13 residues.

The rearrangement uses TRBV5-1 and TRBJ2-3; D call uncertain. The V end lost 0 bases, the J end lost 8 bases, and 10 bases lay between the germline ends. Germline values: CDR1 SGHRS, CDR2 YFSETQ. The CDR3 totals 13 residues. The CDR3 region is CASSLAPLGTQYF. The CDR3 DNA follows: TGCGCCAGCAGCTTGGCCCCCCTCGGTACGCAGTATTTT.

V gene TRBV2 combines with J gene TRBJ2-7, with 10 bases that match TRBD1. This CDR3 spans 14 amino acids. J gave up 0 bases and V 8 bases, and 4 bases lay outside the gene matches. Germline lookup yields CDR1 SNHLY and CDR2 FYNNEI. DNA of the CDR3: TGTGCCAGCTATGGACAGGGGGTCTCCTACGAGCAGTACTTC. It translates to CASYGQGVSYEQYF.

This clone occurred once. The chain links TRBV9 to TRBJ2-1; TRBD2 agrees at 10 bases. The ends lost 0 bases at V and 7 bases at J; junction bases unmatched: 13. The CDR3 has 18 amino acids. Germline CDR1 SGDLS, CDR2 YYNGEE. DNA of the CDR3: TGTGCCAGCAGCGTAGGGAGGGTTGGACTAGCGGCGGGAAATGAGCAGTTCTTC. Amino acids: CASSVGRVGLAAGNEQFF.

This clone showed up just once. Here the CDR3 reads CASRGTGSNSPLHF. The CDR3 region has the DNA TGTGCCAGCCGTGGCACAGGGAGTAATTCACCCCTCCACTTT. The chain combines TRBV6-6 with TRBJ1-6, with a tentative D call TRBD1 (6 bases). This CDR3 has 14 residues. The V gene lost 8 bases and the J gene lost 6 bases, with 14 bases spanning the gap. The V gene's germline CDR1 is MNHNY and CDR2 SVGAGI (reference sequence).

This clone has only one observation. V and J are TRBV19 and TRBJ2-3, with D uncertain. Trimming left V 6 bases short and J 5 bases short, with 9 bases between. Germline values: CDR1 LNHDA, CDR2 SQIVND (reference sequence). The CDR3 has 12 amino acids. CDR3 sequence (DNA): TGTGCCAGTAGGACGGTGGGAGATACGCAGTATTTT. Amino acids: CASRTVGDTQYF.

Regarding this clone: At one boundary the junction diverges from the germline segment, which might be a read error. The V call is TRBV30, the J call TRBJ2-5; 12 bases line up with TRBD2. CDR1 is GTSNPN and CDR2 is SVGIG in the germline V gene (reference sequence). The CDR3 is 16 amino acids. The CDR3 region has the DNA TGTGCCTGGACCCCCAGACTAGCGGGAGCTCAAGGGACCCAGTACTTC. Amino acids: CAWTPRLAGAQGTQYF.

The chain combines TRBV10-2 with TRBJ2-2; D possibly corresponds to TRBD2 (5 bases). The V end lost 6 bases, the J end lost 1 base, and 15 bases lay between the germline ends. The CDR3 is 16 residues long. Germline values: CDR1 WSHSY, CDR2 SAAADI. The CDR3 here is CASRGSDLGNTGELFF. As DNA, the CDR3 is TGCGCCAGCAGGGGGAGTGACCTAGGGAACACCGGGGAGCTGTTTTTT.